The 7 T cell receptor beta chains in this list originate from one sample, sequenced in a study of OX40 agonist ivuxolimab in advanced cancers. Data came from immunoSEQ multiplex PCR; TCRdb stores just in-frame clones and leaves some out. The sample shows tens of thousands of clones, about 87% of them seen only once. The starting material was CD4+ or CD8+ T cells sorted from blood, obtained in a trial of the OX40 agonist ivuxolimab. Source of these receptors: an adult with an advanced solid tumor such as melanoma, head and neck, liver or kidney cancer.

This chain connects TRBV7-9 to TRBJ2-1, with 12 bases identical to TRBD2. This CDR3 comprises 15 residues. The germline CDR1 and CDR2 sequences are SEHNR and FQNEAQ (reference sequence). J lost 7 bases, V lost 2 bases, and 3 bases had no gene match. CDR3 sequence (DNA): TGTGCCAGCAGCTTACTAGCGGGAGGGCCTAATGAGCAGTTCTTC. It encodes CASSLLAGGPNEQFF.

V and J are TRBV19 and TRBJ1-5, with D perhaps matching TRBD1 (5 bases). V was trimmed by 6 bases and J by 4 bases, leaving 10 bases between them. The CDR3 consists of 13 residues. Germline CDR1 LNHDA, CDR2 SQIVND (reference sequence). The chain's CDR3 is CASSRVENQPQHF. CDR3 sequence (DNA): TGTGCCAGTAGCAGGGTGGAGAATCAGCCCCAGCATTTT.

The chain recombines TRBV5-6 with TRBJ2-1; 10 bases line up with TRBD1. Germline CDR1 and CDR2: SGHDT and YYEEEE. V shed 6 bases, J shed 8 bases, and the junction held 8 bases outside the gene matches. The CDR3 is 14 amino acids. The CDR3 sequence: CASIRGQGLHEQFF. For the CDR3, the DNA is TGTGCCAGCATTCGGGGACAGGGGCTCCATGAGCAGTTCTTC. The variable domain in full, with the rest retrieved from reference TRBV5-6 and TRBJ2-1, is DAGVTQSPTHLIKTRGQQVTLRCSPKSGHDTVSWYQQALGQGPQFIFQYYEEEERQRGNFPDRFSGHQFPNYSSELNVNALLLGDSALYLCASIRGQGLHEQFFGPGTRLTVL.

V gene TRBV5-6 combines with J gene TRBJ2-1, with 14 positions matching TRBD2. With 7 bases clipped from V and 8 bases from J, the junction kept 8 bases outside the gene matches. The CDR3 is 15 amino acids. Germline loops: CDR1 SGHDT, CDR2 YYEEEE. The CDR3, as DNA: TGTGCCAGCGAACCCGGGACTAGCGGGAGTCATGAGCAGTTCTTC. As protein: CASEPGTSGSHEQFF.

This clone was seen only once. The chain is built from TRBV19 and TRBJ2-5; D call uncertain. CDR1 is LNHDA, CDR2 SQIVND, per germline (reference sequence). There are 14 residues in the CDR3. The V end was cut by 4 bases, the J end by 7 bases, with 16 bases between. The CDR3 region is CASSNSGPSGTQYF. The CDR3 bases are TGTGCCAGTAGTAACTCCGGGCCCTCGGGGACCCAGTACTTC.

The chain links TRBV2 to TRBJ2-1; unclear D gene. CDR1 SNHLY and CDR2 FYNNEI come from the germline V gene. The CDR3 sequence is 11 residues long. Trimming took off 0 bases at V and 13 bases at J, with 7 bases between the two ends. CDR3 DNA: TGTGCCAGCAGTGAAGCCGTCGGACAGTTCTTC. This sequence encodes CASSEAVGQFF.

This CDR3 is CSVTLGQDRLDGDTQYF. In nucleotides, the CDR3 is TGCAGCGTGACACTAGGACAGGACCGGTTAGATGGAGATACGCAGTATTTT. The chain recombines TRBV29-1 with TRBJ2-3; TRBD1 aligns across 7 bases. Looked up from germline, CDR1 is SQVTM and CDR2 is ANQGSEA. The CDR3 loop spans 17 amino acids. V shed 6 bases and J 5 bases; nucleotides not matched to a gene: 20.